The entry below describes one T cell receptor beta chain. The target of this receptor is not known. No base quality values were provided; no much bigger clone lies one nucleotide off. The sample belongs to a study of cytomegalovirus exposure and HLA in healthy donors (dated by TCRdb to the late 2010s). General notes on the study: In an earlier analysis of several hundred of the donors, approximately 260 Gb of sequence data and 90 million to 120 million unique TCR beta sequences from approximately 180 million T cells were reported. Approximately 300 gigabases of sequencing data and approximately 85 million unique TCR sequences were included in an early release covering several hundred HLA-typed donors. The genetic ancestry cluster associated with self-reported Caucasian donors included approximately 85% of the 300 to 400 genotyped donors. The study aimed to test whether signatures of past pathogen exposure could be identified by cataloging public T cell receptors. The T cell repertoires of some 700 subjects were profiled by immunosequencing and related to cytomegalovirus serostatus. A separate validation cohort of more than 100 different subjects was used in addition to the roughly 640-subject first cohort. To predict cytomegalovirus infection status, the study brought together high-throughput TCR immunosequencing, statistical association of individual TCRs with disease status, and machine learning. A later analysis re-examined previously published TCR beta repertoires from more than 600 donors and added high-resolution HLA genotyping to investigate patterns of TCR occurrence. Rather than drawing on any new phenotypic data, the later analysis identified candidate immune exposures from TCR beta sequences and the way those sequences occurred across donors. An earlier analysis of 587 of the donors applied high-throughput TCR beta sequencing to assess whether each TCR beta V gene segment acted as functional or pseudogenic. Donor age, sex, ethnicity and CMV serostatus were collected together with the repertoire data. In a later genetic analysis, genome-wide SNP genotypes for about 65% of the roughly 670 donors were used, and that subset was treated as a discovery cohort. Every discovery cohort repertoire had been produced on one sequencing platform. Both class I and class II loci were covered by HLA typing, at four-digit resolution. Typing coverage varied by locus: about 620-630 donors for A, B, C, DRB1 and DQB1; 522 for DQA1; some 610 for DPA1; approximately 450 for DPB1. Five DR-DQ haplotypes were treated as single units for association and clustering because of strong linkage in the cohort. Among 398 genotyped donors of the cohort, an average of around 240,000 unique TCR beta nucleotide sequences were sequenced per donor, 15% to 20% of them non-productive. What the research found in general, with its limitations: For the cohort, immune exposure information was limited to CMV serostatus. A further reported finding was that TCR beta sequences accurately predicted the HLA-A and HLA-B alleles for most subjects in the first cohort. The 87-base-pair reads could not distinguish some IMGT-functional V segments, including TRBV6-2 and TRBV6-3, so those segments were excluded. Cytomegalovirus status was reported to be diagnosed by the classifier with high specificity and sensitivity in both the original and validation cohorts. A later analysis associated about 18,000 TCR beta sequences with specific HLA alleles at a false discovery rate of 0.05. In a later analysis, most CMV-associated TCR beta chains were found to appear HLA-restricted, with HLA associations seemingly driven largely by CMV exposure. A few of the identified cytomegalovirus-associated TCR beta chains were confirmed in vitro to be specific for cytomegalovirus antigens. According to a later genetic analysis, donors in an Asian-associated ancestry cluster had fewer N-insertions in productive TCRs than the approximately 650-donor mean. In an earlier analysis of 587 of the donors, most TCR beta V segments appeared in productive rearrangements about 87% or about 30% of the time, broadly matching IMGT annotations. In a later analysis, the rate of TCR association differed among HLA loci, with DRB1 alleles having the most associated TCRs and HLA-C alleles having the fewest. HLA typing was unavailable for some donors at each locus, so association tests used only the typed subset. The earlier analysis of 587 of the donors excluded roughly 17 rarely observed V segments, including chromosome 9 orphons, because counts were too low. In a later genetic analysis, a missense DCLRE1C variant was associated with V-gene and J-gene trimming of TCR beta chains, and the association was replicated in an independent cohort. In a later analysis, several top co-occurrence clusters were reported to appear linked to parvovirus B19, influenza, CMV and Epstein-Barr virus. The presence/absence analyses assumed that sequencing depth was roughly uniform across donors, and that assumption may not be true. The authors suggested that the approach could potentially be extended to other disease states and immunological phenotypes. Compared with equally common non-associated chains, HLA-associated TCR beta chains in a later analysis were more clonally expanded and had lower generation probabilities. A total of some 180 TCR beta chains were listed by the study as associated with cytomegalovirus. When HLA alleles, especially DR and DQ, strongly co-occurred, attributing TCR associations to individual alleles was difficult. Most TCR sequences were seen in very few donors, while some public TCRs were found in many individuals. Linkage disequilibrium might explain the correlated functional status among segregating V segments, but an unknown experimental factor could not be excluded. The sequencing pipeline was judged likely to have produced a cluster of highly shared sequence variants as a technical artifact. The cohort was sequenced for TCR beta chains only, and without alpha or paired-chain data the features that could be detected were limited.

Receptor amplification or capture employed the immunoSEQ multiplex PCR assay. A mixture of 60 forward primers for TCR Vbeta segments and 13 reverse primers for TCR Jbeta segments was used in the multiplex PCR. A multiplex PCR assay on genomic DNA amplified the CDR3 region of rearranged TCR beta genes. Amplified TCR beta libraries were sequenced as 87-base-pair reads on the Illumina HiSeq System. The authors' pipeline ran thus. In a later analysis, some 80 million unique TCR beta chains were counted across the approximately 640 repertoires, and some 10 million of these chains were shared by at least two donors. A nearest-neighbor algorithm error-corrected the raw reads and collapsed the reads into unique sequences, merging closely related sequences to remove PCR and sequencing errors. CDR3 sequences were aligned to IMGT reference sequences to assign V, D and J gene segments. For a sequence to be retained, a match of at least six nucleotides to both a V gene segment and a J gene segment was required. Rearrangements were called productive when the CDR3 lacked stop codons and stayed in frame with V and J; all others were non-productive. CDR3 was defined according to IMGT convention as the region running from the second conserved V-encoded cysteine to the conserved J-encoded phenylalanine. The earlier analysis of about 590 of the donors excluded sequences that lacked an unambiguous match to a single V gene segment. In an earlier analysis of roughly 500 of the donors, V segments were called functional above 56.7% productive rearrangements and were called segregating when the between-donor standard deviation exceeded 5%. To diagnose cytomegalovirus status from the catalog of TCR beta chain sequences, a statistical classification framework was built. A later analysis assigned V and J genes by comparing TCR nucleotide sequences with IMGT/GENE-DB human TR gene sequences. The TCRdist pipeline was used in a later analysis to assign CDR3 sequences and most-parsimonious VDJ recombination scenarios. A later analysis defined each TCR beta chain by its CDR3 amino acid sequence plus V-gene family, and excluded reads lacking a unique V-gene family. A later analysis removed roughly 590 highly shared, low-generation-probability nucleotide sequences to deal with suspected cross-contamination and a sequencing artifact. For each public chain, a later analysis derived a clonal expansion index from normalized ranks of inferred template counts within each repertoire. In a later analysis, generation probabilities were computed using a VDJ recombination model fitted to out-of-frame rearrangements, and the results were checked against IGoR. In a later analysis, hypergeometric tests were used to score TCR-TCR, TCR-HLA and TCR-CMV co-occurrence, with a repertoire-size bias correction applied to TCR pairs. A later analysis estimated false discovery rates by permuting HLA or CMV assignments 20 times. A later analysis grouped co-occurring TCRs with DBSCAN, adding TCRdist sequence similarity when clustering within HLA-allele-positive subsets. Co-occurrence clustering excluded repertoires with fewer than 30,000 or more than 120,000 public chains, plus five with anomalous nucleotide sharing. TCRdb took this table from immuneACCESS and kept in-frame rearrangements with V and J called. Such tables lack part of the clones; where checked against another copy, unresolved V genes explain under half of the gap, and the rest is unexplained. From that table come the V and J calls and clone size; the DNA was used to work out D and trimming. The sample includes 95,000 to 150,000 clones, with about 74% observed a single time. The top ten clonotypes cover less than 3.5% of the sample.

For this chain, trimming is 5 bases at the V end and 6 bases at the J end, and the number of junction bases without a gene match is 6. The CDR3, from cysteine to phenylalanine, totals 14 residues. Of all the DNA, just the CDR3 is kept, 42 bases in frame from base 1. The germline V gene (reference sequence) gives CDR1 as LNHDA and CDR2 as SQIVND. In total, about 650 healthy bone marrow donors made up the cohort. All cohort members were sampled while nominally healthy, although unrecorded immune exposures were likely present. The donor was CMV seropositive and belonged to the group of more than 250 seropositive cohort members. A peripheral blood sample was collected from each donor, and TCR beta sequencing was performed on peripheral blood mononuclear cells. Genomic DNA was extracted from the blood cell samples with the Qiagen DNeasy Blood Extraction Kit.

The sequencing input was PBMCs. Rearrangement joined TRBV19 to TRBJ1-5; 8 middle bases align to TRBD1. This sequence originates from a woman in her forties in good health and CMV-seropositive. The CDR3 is CASSLQGDSQPQHF. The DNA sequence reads TGTGCCAGTAGTCTACAGGGGGATAGTCAGCCCCAGCATTTT.